Sequencing of this T cell receptor (beta chain) was carried out in a study of OX40 agonist ivuxolimab in advanced cancers. For the study at large: Having had anti-PD-1, anti-PD-L1 or anti-CTLA-4 therapy before was allowed, and roughly 39% had some.

Autoimmune disease history or systemic immunosuppression was exclusionary. Assay: immunoSEQ multiplex PCR; the TCRdb copy retains only in-frame clones and omits some. The sample has about 80,000 clones; approximately 91% are singletons. The CDR3 spans 13 residues. Germline V gene data show CDR1 as SGHVS and CDR2 as FQNEAQ. Trimming cost V 4 bases and J 14 bases; bases outside gene matches: 11. Sequenced material: CD4+ or CD8+ T cells sorted from blood, taken in a trial of the OX40 agonist ivuxolimab. The receptor comes from an adult with an advanced solid tumor such as melanoma, head and neck, liver or kidney cancer. The gene calls are TRBV7-8 and TRBJ1-5, with TRBD1 identical over 7 bases. The CDR3 here is CASSSLTGQPKHF. In DNA form, the CDR3 reads TGTGCCAGCAGCTCCCTAACGGGACAGCCAAAGCATTTT.